These 21 T cell receptor beta chains were sequenced from one sample in a study of T cells after posttransplantation cyclophosphamide. Sequencing was performed with immunoSEQ multiplex PCR; in TCRdb, only in-frame clones are kept and a portion is missing. Here the sample spans more than 20,000 clones, about 82% being singletons. Specimen: PBMCs. These receptors all stem from an older woman with a blood cancer, CMV-positive, and with a related stem cell donor.

The chain has TRBV7-9 and TRBJ1-1; TRBD1 aligns across 8 bases. V gave up 5 bases and J gave up 4 bases; unmatched junction bases: 3. This CDR3 has 13 amino acids. Germline V gene lookup returns CDR1 SEHNR and CDR2 FQNEAQ (reference sequence). The CDR3 coding sequence is TGTGCCAGCAGCCCTGGACAGGGCACTGAAGCTTTCTTT. It translates to CASSPGQGTEAFF.

The V call is TRBV28, the J call TRBJ2-7, with TRBD2 matching over 12 bases. Germline CDR1 and CDR2: MDHEN and SYDVKM. With V trimmed by 8 bases and J by 1 base, 21 bases remained unmatched. The CDR3 has 20 amino acids. Here the CDR3 reads CASRSWGLAGGLSTSYEQYF. The CDR3 DNA is TGTGCCAGCCGCTCCTGGGGTCTAGCGGGAGGGCTATCAACTTCCTACGAGCAGTACTTC. The entire variable domain, with the rest obtained from reference TRBV28 and TRBJ2-7, is as follows: DVKVTQSSRYLVKRTGEKVFLECVQDMDHENMFWYRQDPGLGLRLIYFSYDVKMKEKGDIPEGYSVSREKKERFSLILESASTNQTSMYLCASRSWGLAGGLSTSYEQYFGPGTRLTVT.

This chain connects TRBV2 to TRBJ2-3; 13 bases line up with TRBD2. Looked up from germline, CDR1 is SNHLY and CDR2 is FYNNEI. V lost 7 bases to trimming and J lost 1 base; unmatched junction nucleotides: 5. The CDR3 sequence is 16 residues long. The CDR3 DNA reads TGTGCCAGCATCGGGACTAGCGGGGAAGGCACAGATACGCAGTATTTT. The encoded protein is CASIGTSGEGTDTQYF.

J is TRBJ1-3 and V is TRBV19, with TRBD1 matching over 11 bases. Germline V gene sequence: CDR1 LNHDA, CDR2 SQIVND (reference sequence). This CDR3 is 17 amino acids long. The V and J ends lost 3 bases and 0 bases, in that order; junction bases with no gene match: 4. The CDR3 is CASSIGTGGHSGNTIYF. The CDR3 DNA is TGTGCCAGTAGTATCGGGACAGGGGGACACTCTGGAAACACCATATATTTT.

The chain has TRBV2 and TRBJ1-2, with D unclear. The CDR3 spans 14 residues. The germline gives CDR1 SNHLY, CDR2 FYNNEI. Deletions cut 4 bases from V and 6 bases from J, with 15 bases between. The CDR3 spells CASSGRVAENGYTF. The CDR3 region has the DNA TGTGCCAGCAGTGGTCGGGTAGCGGAGAATGGCTACACCTTC.

The chain carries TRBV6-1 and TRBJ1-2; a possible D gene is TRBD1 (5 bases). CDR3 length: 12 amino acids. V was pared by 4 bases and J by 8 bases, with 11 bases between. Germline CDR1 reads MNHNS; CDR2 reads SASEGT. The CDR3 sequence: CASSAGAGGYTF. CDR3 nucleotide sequence: TGTGCCAGCAGTGCTGGGGCTGGCGGCTACACCTTC.

Only one count was recorded for this clone. In DNA, the CDR3 is TGCAGTGCGCGAACTAGCGATGAGCAGTTCTTC. Protein product: CSARTSDEQFF. The chain carries TRBV20-1 and TRBJ2-1, with 7 nucleotides matching TRBD2. Germline V gene data show CDR1 as DFQATT and CDR2 as SNEGSKA (reference sequence). The CDR3 runs to 11 residues. Trimming removed 6 bases from V and 8 bases from J; junction bases left unmatched: 4.

This chain connects TRBV11-2 to TRBJ1-2; no reliable D call. The germline V and J ends were trimmed by 7 bases and 4 bases, with 16 bases remaining between them. The CDR3 has 14 residues. Germline V CDR1 and CDR2: SGHAT, FQNNGV. CDR3 amino acids: CASTDRRQGYGYTF. The CDR3 DNA sequence: TGTGCCAGCACCGATCGCAGGCAAGGCTATGGCTACACCTTC. The full variable domain, rest sourced from reference TRBV11-2 and TRBJ1-2, is EAGVAQSPRYKIIEKRQSVAFWCNPISGHATLYWYQQILGQGPKLLIQFQNNGVVDDSQLPKDRFSAERLKGVDSTLKIQPAKLEDSAVYLCASTDRRQGYGYTFGSGTRLTVV.

This clone is medium-sized within its sample. V gene TRBV5-5 combines with J gene TRBJ1-1, with no clear D. V lost 4 bases and J 3 bases, leaving 10 bases between the germline ends. Germline V gives CDR1 SGHKS, CDR2 YYEKEE (reference sequence). The CDR3 has 13 amino acids. The DNA for the CDR3 is TGTGCCAGCAGCCCAGAGGGAGACACTGAAGCTTTCTTT. It codes for CASSPEGDTEAFF.

This clone was observed a few times. This rearrangement joins TRBV11-2 to TRBJ2-1; the match to TRBD1 covers 10 bases. Germline V gene sequence: CDR1 SGHAT, CDR2 FQNNGV. The length of the CDR3 is 14 residues. After removal of 4 bases from V and 3 bases from J, the junction contained 0 bases not matched to a gene. CDR3 residues: CASSWTGGYNEQFF. The CDR3 DNA reads TGTGCCAGCAGCTGGACAGGGGGCTACAATGAGCAGTTCTTC.

This sequence joins TRBV6-1 and TRBJ1-5, with no clear D. V lost 2 bases and J 0 bases, leaving 11 bases between the germline ends. This CDR3 comprises 16 residues. The germline gives CDR1 MNHNS, CDR2 SASEGT. The CDR3 reads CASSEFGGNSNQPQHF. The CDR3 DNA reads as TGTGCCAGCAGTGAATTTGGAGGAAATAGCAATCAGCCCCAGCATTTT.

V and J are TRBV6-5 and TRBJ1-1; a weak D match, TRBD1 (6 bases). Germline CDR1 and CDR2: MNHEY and SVGAGI. The V end was cut by 7 bases, the J end by 1 base, with 16 bases between. The CDR3 consists of 15 residues. DNA for the CDR3: TGTGCCAGCACTCCTCCAGGGGTACGGAACACTGAAGCTTTCTTT. This encodes CASTPPGVRNTEAFF.

The rearrangement joins TRBV28 to TRBJ1-1, with D unresolved. Deletions cut 7 bases from V and 5 bases from J, with 14 bases between. Germline V CDR1 and CDR2: MDHEN, SYDVKM. The CDR3 totals 13 residues. The CDR3: CASNGNRWTEAFF. CDR3 coding DNA: TGTGCCAGCAACGGGAATCGATGGACTGAAGCTTTCTTT.

The chain carries TRBV9 and TRBJ2-2; the D gene is possibly TRBD2 (6 bases). The CDR3 is 17 amino acids. Germline V gene data show CDR1 as SGDLS and CDR2 as YYNGEE. V was trimmed by 2 bases and J by 5 bases, leaving 19 bases between them. The CDR3 DNA reads TGTGCCAGCAGCGTCGAGGCGGGAAGTTCCCGGACCGGGGAGCTGTTTTTT. Translated, it gives CASSVEAGSSRTGELFF.

A few counts support this clone. The V gene is TRBV4-1, the J gene TRBJ1-1, with no clear D. Trimming pared 4 bases from V and 2 bases from J, leaving 26 bases between. Germline V lookup: CDR1 MGHRA, CDR2 YSYEKL. The CDR3 totals 19 residues. CDR3 sequence reads: CASSLMRAMGQSSNTEAFF. In DNA, the CDR3 is TGCGCCAGCAGCCTAATGCGGGCCATGGGCCAAAGTAGTAACACTGAAGCTTTCTTT.

V usage is TRBV2 and J usage is TRBJ1-5; 8 bases are a match to TRBD1. J was trimmed by 7 bases and V by 3 bases; bases with no gene match: 2. The germline V gene encodes CDR1 SNHLY and CDR2 FYNNEI. This CDR3 has 13 residues. CDR3 bases: TGTGCCAGCAGTGAGGACAGGGTACAGCCCCAGCATTTT. Its translation: CASSEDRVQPQHF.

The chain is built from TRBV5-6 and TRBJ2-3, with 9 bases fitting TRBD1. Per germline, CDR1 SGHDT and CDR2 YYEEEE. The V and J ends lost 4 bases and 1 base, in that order; junction bases with no gene match: 7. The CDR3 covers 16 residues. CDR3 coding DNA: TGTGCCAGCAGCCCACGGCGGACAGGGGGCACAGATACGCAGTATTTT. Translating gives CASSPRRTGGTDTQYF.

The DNA of the CDR3 is TGCGCCAGCAGCTTCACTAGCGATGAGCAGTTCTTC. The encoded protein is CASSFTSDEQFF. The chain joins TRBV5-1 to TRBJ2-1, with 7 bases that match TRBD2. Trimming took 2 bases from V and 8 from J; bases not matched to a gene: 1. The CDR3 consists of 12 residues. Germline-derived CDR1 and CDR2 are SGHRS and YFSETQ.

V gene TRBV5-8 combines with J gene TRBJ2-1, with D perhaps matching TRBD2 (6 bases). The CDR3 extends over 17 amino acids. The germline gives CDR1 SGHTS, CDR2 YDEGEE. The V gene lost 0 bases and the J gene lost 0 bases, with 13 bases spanning the gap. CDR3 amino acids: CASSLGLGSSSYNEQFF. Written as DNA, the CDR3 is TGTGCCAGCAGCTTGGGACTAGGAAGCTCCTCCTACAATGAGCAGTTCTTC. Looking up the rest from reference TRBV5-8 and TRBJ2-1 gives the full variable domain: EAGVTQSPTHLIKTRGQQATLRCSPISGHTSVYWYQQALGLGLQFLLWYDEGEERNRGNFPPRFSGRQFPNYSSELNVNALELEDSALYLCASSLGLGSSSYNEQFFGPGTRLTVL.

The CDR3 loop is CASGFPSTGGKTEAFF. The DNA of the CDR3 is TGTGCTAGTGGTTTTCCCTCGACGGGGGGGAAGACTGAAGCTTTCTTT. V gene TRBV12-5 combines with J gene TRBJ1-1; possible D gene TRBD1, 5 bases. CDR1 is LGHNT, CDR2 FRNRAP, per germline. Deletions cut 3 bases from V and 5 bases from J, with 19 bases between. The CDR3 totals 16 residues.

The chain recombines TRBV30 with TRBJ1-1, with D unresolved. Trimming removed 4 bases from V and 1 base from J, with 13 bases in between. Germline values: CDR1 GTSNPN, CDR2 SVGIG (reference sequence). This CDR3 region has 14 residues. As DNA, the CDR3 is TGTGCCTGGACGAATGAGGGATGGAACACTGAAGCTTTCTTT. It yields the protein CAWTNEGWNTEAFF.